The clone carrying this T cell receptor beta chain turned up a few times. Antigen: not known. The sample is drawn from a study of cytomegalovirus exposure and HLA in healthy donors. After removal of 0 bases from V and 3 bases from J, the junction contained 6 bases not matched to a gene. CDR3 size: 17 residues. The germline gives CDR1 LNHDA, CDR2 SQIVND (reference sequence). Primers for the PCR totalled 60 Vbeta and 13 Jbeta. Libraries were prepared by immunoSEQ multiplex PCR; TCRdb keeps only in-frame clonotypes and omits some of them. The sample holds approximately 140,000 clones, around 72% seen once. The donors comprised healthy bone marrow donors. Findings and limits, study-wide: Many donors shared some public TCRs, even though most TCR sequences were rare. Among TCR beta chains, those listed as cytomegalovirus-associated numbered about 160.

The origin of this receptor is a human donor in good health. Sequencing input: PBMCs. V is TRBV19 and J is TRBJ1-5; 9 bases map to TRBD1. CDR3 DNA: TGTGCCAGTAGTATAGATCCCGGGACAGGGTTCAATCAGCCCCAGCATTTT. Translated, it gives CASSIDPGTGFNQPQHF.